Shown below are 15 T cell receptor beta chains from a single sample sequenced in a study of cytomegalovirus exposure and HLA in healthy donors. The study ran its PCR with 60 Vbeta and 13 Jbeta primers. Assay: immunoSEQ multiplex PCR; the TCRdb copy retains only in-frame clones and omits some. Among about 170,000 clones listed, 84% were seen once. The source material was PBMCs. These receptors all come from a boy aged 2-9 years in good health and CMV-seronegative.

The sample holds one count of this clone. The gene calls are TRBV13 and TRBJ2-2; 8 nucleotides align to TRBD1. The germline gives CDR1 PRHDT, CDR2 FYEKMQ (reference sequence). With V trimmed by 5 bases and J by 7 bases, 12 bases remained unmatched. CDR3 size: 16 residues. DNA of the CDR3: TGTGCCAGCAGCGCATACAGGACAGGGTATGGCGGGGAGCTGTTTTTT. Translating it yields CASSAYRTGYGGELFF.

DNA for the CDR3: TGTGCCAGCGGGCCTTTAGGTTATCATGGCTACACCTTC. Translation gives CASGPLGYHGYTF. The chain couples TRBV5-4 to TRBJ1-2; D is unresolved. V lost 7 bases and J lost 6, with 16 bases in between. Germline V gene sequence: CDR1 SGHNT, CDR2 YYREEE (reference sequence). This CDR3 spans 13 amino acids.

CDR3 loop: CASSFDSHNEQFF. The CDR3 nucleotides read TGTGCCAGCAGTTTTGACAGCCACAATGAGCAGTTCTTC. The chain couples TRBV28 to TRBJ2-1; D possibly corresponds to TRBD1 (5 bases). V was cut by 3 bases and J by 5 bases, with 8 bases left in between. CDR3 length: 13 residues. Per germline, CDR1 MDHEN and CDR2 SYDVKM.

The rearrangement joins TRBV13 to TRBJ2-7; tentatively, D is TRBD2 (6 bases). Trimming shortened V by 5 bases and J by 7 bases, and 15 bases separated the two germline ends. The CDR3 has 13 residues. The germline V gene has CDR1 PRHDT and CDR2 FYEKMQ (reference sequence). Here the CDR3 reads CASSGRLLGEQYF. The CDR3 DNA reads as TGTGCCAGCAGCGGGAGGCTCTTGGGGGAGCAGTACTTC.

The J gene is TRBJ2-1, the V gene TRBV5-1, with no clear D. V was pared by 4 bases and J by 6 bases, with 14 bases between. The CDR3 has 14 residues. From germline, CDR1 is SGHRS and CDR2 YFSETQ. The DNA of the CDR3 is TGCGCCAGCAGCCCTGAGGTAACCGTCAATGAGCAGTTCTTC. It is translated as CASSPEVTVNEQFF.

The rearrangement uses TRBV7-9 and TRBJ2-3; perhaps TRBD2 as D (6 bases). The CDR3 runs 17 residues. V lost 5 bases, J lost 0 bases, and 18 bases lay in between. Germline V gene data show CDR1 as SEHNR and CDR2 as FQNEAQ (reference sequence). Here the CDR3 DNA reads TGTGCCAGCAGCCTGAACAGAGGGACTCCTAGCACAGATACGCAGTATTTT. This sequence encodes CASSLNRGTPSTDTQYF.

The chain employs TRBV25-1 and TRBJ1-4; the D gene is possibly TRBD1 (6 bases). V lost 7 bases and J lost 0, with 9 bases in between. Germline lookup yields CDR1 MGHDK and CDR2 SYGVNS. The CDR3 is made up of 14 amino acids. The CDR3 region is CASTRTATNEKLFF. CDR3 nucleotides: TGTGCCAGCACGAGGACAGCAACTAATGAAAAACTGTTTTTT.

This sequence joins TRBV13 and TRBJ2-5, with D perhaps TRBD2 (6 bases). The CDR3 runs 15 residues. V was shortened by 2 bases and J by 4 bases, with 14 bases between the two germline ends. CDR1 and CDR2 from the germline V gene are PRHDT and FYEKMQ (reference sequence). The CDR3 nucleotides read TGTGCCAGCAGCTTAAGAGGGGCGGGGAGAGAGACCCAGTACTTC. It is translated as CASSLRGAGRETQYF. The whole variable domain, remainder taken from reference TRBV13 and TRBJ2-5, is AAGVIQSPRHLIKEKRETATLKCYPIPRHDTVYWYQQGPGQDPQFLISFYEKMQSDKGSIPDRFSAQQFSDYHSELNMSSLELGDSALYFCASSLRGAGRETQYFGPGTRLLVL.

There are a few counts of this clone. The CDR3 coding sequence is TGCGCCAGCAGCTGGACAGGGAAGGAGCAGTACTTC. It codes for CASSWTGKEQYF. The chain uses TRBV5-1 and TRBJ2-7; TRBD1 agrees at 8 bases. From germline, CDR1 is SGHRS and CDR2 YFSETQ. CDR3 length: 12 residues. The trim removed 3 bases at V and 7 bases at J, leaving 3 bases unmatched.

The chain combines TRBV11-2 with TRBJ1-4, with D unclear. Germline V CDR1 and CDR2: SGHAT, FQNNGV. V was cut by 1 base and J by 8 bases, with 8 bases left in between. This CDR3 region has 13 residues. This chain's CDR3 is CASSLGGREKLFF. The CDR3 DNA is TGTGCCAGCAGCTTAGGTGGGCGCGAAAAACTGTTTTTT.

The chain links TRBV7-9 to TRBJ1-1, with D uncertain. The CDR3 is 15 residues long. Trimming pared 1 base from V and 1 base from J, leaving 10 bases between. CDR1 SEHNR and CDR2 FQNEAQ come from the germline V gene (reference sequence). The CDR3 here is CASSLGRERNTEAFF. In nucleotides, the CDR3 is TGTGCCAGCAGCTTAGGACGGGAGAGGAACACTGAAGCTTTCTTT.

CDR3 amino acids: CASSLFGQGLSYEQYF. CDR3 coding DNA: TGTGCCAGCAGTTTATTTGGACAGGGGCTCTCCTACGAGCAGTACTTC. The V call is TRBV28, the J call TRBJ2-7; TRBD1 agrees at 9 bases. Germline lookup yields CDR1 MDHEN and CDR2 SYDVKM. This CDR3 is 16 amino acids long. V lost 1 base to trimming and J lost 0 bases; unmatched junction nucleotides: 4.

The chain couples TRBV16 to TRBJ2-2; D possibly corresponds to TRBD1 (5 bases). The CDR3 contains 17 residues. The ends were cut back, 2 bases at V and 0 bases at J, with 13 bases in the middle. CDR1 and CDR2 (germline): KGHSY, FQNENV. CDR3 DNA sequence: TGTGCCAGCAGCCAAAATGCAGGGCTTGCGAACACCGGGGAGCTGTTTTTT. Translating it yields CASSQNAGLANTGELFF.

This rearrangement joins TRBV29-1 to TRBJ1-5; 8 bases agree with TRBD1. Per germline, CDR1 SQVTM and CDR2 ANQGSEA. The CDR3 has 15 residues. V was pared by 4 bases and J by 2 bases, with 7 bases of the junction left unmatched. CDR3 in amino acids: CSVGYAGQGNQPQHF. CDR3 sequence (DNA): TGCAGCGTTGGTTACGCGGGACAGGGCAATCAGCCCCAGCATTTT.

The CDR3 protein is CAISAAGNTGELFF. In DNA form, the CDR3 reads TGTGCCATCAGTGCAGCGGGTAACACCGGGGAGCTGTTTTTT. The rearrangement links TRBV10-3 to TRBJ2-2; TRBD2 might be the D (6 bases). The CDR3 contains 14 residues. Germline CDR1 and CDR2: ENHRY and SYGVKD. Trimming took 4 bases from V and 2 from J, leaving 8 bases between them.